Listed here are 14 T cell receptor beta chains from one sample, sequenced in a study of blood T cell repertoires in COVID-19. The assay was immunoSEQ multiplex PCR, and TCRdb's table has in-frame clones only and misses some. The table includes 200,000 to 250,000 clones, roughly 88% detected once. Sequences were obtained from PBMCs or T cells enriched from blood (not recorded which). These receptors were obtained from a woman aged 50 to 60 who had recovered from COVID-19.

The chain uses TRBV24-1 and TRBJ2-1, with 9 bases aligning to TRBD1. Trimming cost V 5 bases and J 8 bases; bases outside gene matches: 12. The CDR3 is 16 residues long. Germline lookup yields CDR1 KGHDR and CDR2 SFDVKD. CDR3 loop: CATSASTGQGRDEQFF. The CDR3 DNA follows: TGTGCCACCAGTGCCTCAACCGGACAGGGGAGAGATGAGCAGTTCTTC.

The chain couples TRBV9 to TRBJ2-1; 16 nucleotides match TRBD2. Trimming cost V 2 bases and J 7 bases; bases outside gene matches: 9. Germline V gives CDR1 SGDLS, CDR2 YYNGEE. The CDR3 sequence is 18 residues long. DNA of the CDR3: TGTGCCAGCAGCGTCGCGGGACTAGCGGGAGGGCCCCTTAATGAGCAGTTCTTC. As protein: CASSVAGLAGGPLNEQFF.

CDR3 nucleotides: TGTGCCAGCAGCCAAGATTATTTCGTCAGGGTTGGTGGCTACACCTTC. It specifies CASSQDYFVRVGGYTF. The V call is TRBV3-1 (or the pseudogene TRBV3-2), the J call TRBJ1-2; D possibly corresponds to TRBD1 (5 bases). Trimming left V 0 bases short and J 7 bases short, with 18 bases between. Germline CDR1 is LGHDT and CDR2 is YNNKEL (reference sequence). CDR3 length: 16 residues.

This clone was counted a few times. This rearrangement joins TRBV27 to TRBJ2-7; possible D gene TRBD1, 6 bases. This CDR3 is built from 14 residues. V dropped 6 bases and J dropped 1 base, with 13 bases sitting between them. Germline V CDR1 and CDR2: MNHEY, SMNVEV (reference sequence). CDR3 loop: CASSRGPPSYEQYF. CDR3 in DNA: TGTGCCAGCAGCAGGGGCCCTCCTTCCTACGAGCAGTACTTC.

The CDR3 DNA reads TGTGCCAGCGGTCTAAACCCCTACAATGAGCAGTTCTTC. It codes for CASGLNPYNEQFF. This chain connects TRBV7-3 to TRBJ2-1, with D uncertain. Germline-derived CDR1 and CDR2 are SGHTA and FQGTGA. V lost 8 bases to trimming and J lost 2 bases, with 10 bases between them. This CDR3 is built from 13 residues.

V usage is TRBV4-1 and J usage is TRBJ2-1, with 9 bases fitting TRBD1. In germline, CDR1 is MGHRA, CDR2 YSYEKL. V lost 3 bases, J lost 6 bases, and 6 bases stayed unmatched. This CDR3 comprises 15 residues. Here the CDR3 DNA reads TGCGCCAGCAGCCACCTACTGGACAGGGGCAATGAGCAGTTCTTC. Protein product: CASSHLLDRGNEQFF.

This clone was recorded only once. The genes are TRBV7-9 and TRBJ1-1, with 8 positions matching TRBD1. J was trimmed by 11 bases and V by 1 base; bases with no gene match: 9. The CDR3 runs 14 residues. Germline V gives CDR1 SEHNR, CDR2 FQNEAQ (reference sequence). The DNA for the CDR3 is TGTGCCAGCAGCTTAGTGGGCACAGGGGGGGAGGCTTTCTTT. As protein: CASSLVGTGGEAFF.

DNA for the CDR3: TGCGCCAGCAGCCAGAACCAGGGCCTCTATGGCTACACCTTC. It yields the protein CASSQNQGLYGYTF. V gene TRBV4-3 combines with J gene TRBJ1-2, with TRBD1 as a possible D gene (5 bases). The length of the CDR3 is 14 residues. V dropped 3 bases and J dropped 4 bases, with 12 bases sitting between them. Germline V gene sequence: CDR1 LGHNA, CDR2 YSLEER.

The chain joins TRBV4-2 to TRBJ2-7; a weak D match, TRBD1 (5 bases). CDR1 is LGHNA and CDR2 is YNFKEQ in the germline V gene. V gave up 4 bases and J gave up 6 bases, with 19 bases separating them. The CDR3 length is 15 residues. CDR3 residues: CASSPPPGRSGEQYF. Here the CDR3 DNA reads TGTGCCAGCAGCCCTCCTCCAGGGCGGTCCGGCGAGCAGTACTTC.

The chain recombines TRBV10-1 with TRBJ1-5; no definite D call. V lost 2 bases and J 1 base, leaving 3 bases between the germline ends. The germline gives CDR1 WNHNN, CDR2 SYGVQD (reference sequence). The CDR3 contains 13 residues. CDR3 DNA sequence: TGCGCCAGCAGTGAGACAAGCAATCAGCCCCAGCATTTT. Its protein product is CASSETSNQPQHF.

This chain joins TRBV4-2 and TRBJ1-4, with 8 bases lining up with TRBD1. Unmatched junction bases numbered 8, after V lost 4 bases and J lost 7 bases. Germline CDR1 and CDR2: LGHNA and YNFKEQ. The length of the CDR3 is 15 residues. The chain's CDR3 is CASSRKTGAGEKLFF. In DNA form, the CDR3 reads TGTGCCAGCAGCCGGAAGACAGGGGCTGGTGAAAAACTGTTTTTT.

This chain links TRBV5-1 with TRBJ2-7, with D possibly TRBD1 on 5 matching bases. With 4 bases removed from V and 0 bases from J, the gap between germline ends came to 8 bases. CDR3 size: 13 residues. From germline, CDR1 is SGHRS and CDR2 YFSETQ. The CDR3 nucleotides read TGCGCCAGCAGCATCGACAGCTCCTACGAGCAGTACTTC. It is translated as CASSIDSSYEQYF.

V usage is TRBV4-3 and J usage is TRBJ2-1; 8 positions match TRBD2. This CDR3 region has 17 residues. V trimming: 3 bases; J trimming: 3 bases; junction bases outside the gene matches: 10. From germline, CDR1 is LGHNA and CDR2 YSLEER. In nucleotides, the CDR3 is TGCGCCAGCAGCCAGGGCTCCGGGACTAGTATCTACAATGAGCAGTTCTTC. Protein: CASSQGSGTSIYNEQFF.

The chain is built from TRBV7-2 and TRBJ2-7; TRBD2 is a possible D gene (5 bases). The CDR3 is made up of 16 amino acids. Trimming stripped 1 base from V and 7 bases from J, with 20 bases between. The V gene's germline CDR1 is SGHTA and CDR2 FQGNSA. CDR3 region: CASSLDRAGVLGEQYF. In DNA form, the CDR3 reads TGTGCCAGCAGCTTAGACCGCGCGGGTGTTTTGGGAGAGCAGTACTTC.